A single T cell receptor beta chain is shown here with its context. This clonotype showed up many times. The antigen it recognizes is unknown. One base away there is no much larger clone; base qualities are not given. CDR3 length: 14 amino acids, cysteine to phenylalanine. The sequence is cut down to CDR3 DNA, 42 bases in frame from base 1. CDR1 and CDR2 were assigned from the germline V gene as MGHRA and YSYEKL. V ends up 2 bases short and J 4 bases short, with an unmatched junction base count of 3. Library creation used 5' RACE. The reads were generated on a NextSeq 500. The TCR library protocol attached unique molecular identifiers to individual cDNA molecules to correct for sequencing error and PCR bias. Sequencing covered both TCR alpha and beta chains, and within each sample the abundances of alpha and beta sequences were tightly co-correlated. The published analysis was carried out like this. Decombinator V4 was used to annotate the V gene, J gene and CDR3 of the TCR sequences. TCRs were defined as expanded if a significant change between any two time points was detected under a Poisson model with p below 0.0001. TCR abundances were normalised to the total number of TCRs sequenced in each sample and reported as counts per million. TRAV1-2 paired with TRAJ12, TRAJ20 or TRAJ33 defined MAIT TCRs, while TRAV10 paired with TRAJ18 defined iNKT TCRs. VDJdb, accessed on 1 November 2021, was searched for TCRs annotated for CMV, EBV and SARS-CoV-2, and TCRs annotated for more than one antigen were excluded. TCRdb passed the public sequencing reads through fastp at Q25 and MiXCR, retaining productive beta sequences. Rows are combined by CDR3 protein, so each entry shows the most common genes and DNA. V and J calls and clone size were set by TCRdb, not the authors. The sample records approximately 32,000 distinct CDR3 sequences, more than 4% of which are singletons. The leading ten clones occupy about 6% of the sample.

This sample stems from a study of early T cells in non-severe SARS-CoV-2 infection (dated by TCRdb to the early 2020s). General notes on the study: Because TCR sequencing was done on bulk RNA from unsorted whole blood, the alpha and beta chains could not be paired.

The study was a case-control design nested within a healthcare worker cohort in London, UK, with weekly nasopharyngeal swab PCR tests and blood sampling. Healthcare workers were enrolled in the week of the UK lockdown, from 23 to 31 March 2020, and were followed every week for up to 16 weeks. General study outcomes and caveats: VDJdb matching was skewed toward anti-spike CD8 responses and likely underestimated virus-specific expansions by missing private and CD4 specificities.

This receptor chain uses TRBV4-1 and TRBJ2-7, with 9 bases matching TRBD1. Sequenced: whole blood. The receptor comes from an adult who was a healthcare worker with PCR-confirmed SARS-CoV-2 infection or an uninfected control (not recorded which). The CDR3 in this case is CASSQQTGGYEQYF. The DNA reads TGCGCCAGCAGCCAACAGACAGGGGGGTACGAGCAGTACTTC.